The TCR beta chain described here comes from a study of beta chain features in type 1 diabetes. Across the whole study: What patients shared with healthy donors was a similar profile of age, gender and cell yields. The samples had roughly 110 million sorted cells examined in all.

This clone was detected a few times. Antigen unknown. The isolated RNA, all of it, was reverse transcribed, so expressed TCRB transcripts were what got sequenced. Only in-frame clones appear in the TCRdb table, and some are missing; sequencing was by immunoSEQ multiplex PCR. The sample lists nearly 350,000 clones, 9.3% occurring once. Study-wide findings and caveats: Across all four CD4+ subsets, people with type 1 diabetes showed modestly shorter TCRB CDR3s. Among type 1 diabetes patients, VDJ junctions had fewer insertions and more deletions.

Every sorted population was more than 98% pure. The CDR3 has 15 residues. The V and J ends lost 2 bases and 4 bases respectively, with 14 bases between them. The V gene's germline CDR1 is SQVTM and CDR2 ANQGSEA. V and J are TRBV29-1 and TRBJ2-2, with D unclear. The sample taken for sequencing was central memory CD4+ T cells from blood. The TCR was taken from a man younger than 45 with type 1 diabetes. Here the CDR3 DNA reads TGCAGCGTTGAATCGGCCGAACGCAGCACCGGGGAGCTGTTTTTT. Its protein is CSVESAERSTGELFF.